One and the same sample provided the 21 T cell receptor beta chains below, sequenced in a study of T cell clones after liver transplantation. Generated by immunoSEQ multiplex PCR, the TCRdb table keeps only in-frame clones and is missing some. Here the sample spans just under 60,000 clones, around two thirds being singletons. Sequenced material: CD4+ T cells from blood, taken at the approximately 16-month timepoint. The receptors shown here come from a human patient who received a liver transplant. Part of the T cells may come from the graft donor.

V and J are TRBV18 and TRBJ1-3; D remains unclear. The germline CDR1 and CDR2 sequences are KGHSH and LQKENI. V lost 5 bases and J lost 1, with 15 bases in between. The CDR3 runs to 16 residues. In DNA form, the CDR3 reads TGTGCCAGCTCAGAATCGAGGACTAATTCTGGAAACACCATATATTTT. Protein: CASSESRTNSGNTIYF.

This clone was counted once. This rearrangement joins TRBV11-3 to TRBJ2-1, with D maybe TRBD1 (5 bases). CDR3 size: 13 residues. V lost 5 bases and J 5 bases, leaving 10 bases between the germline ends. CDR1 and CDR2 from the germline V gene are SGHNT and YENEEA. CDR3 protein: CASSKTVDNEQFF. The CDR3 coding sequence is TGTGCCAGCAGCAAGACAGTTGACAATGAGCAGTTCTTC.

This clone showed up just a few times. The chain uses TRBV19 and TRBJ2-7; 14 bases map to TRBD2. This CDR3 contains 19 residues. The germline CDR1 and CDR2 sequences are LNHDA and SQIVND (reference sequence). With V trimmed by 4 bases and J by 9 bases, 20 bases remained unmatched. The CDR3, as DNA: TGTGCCAGTAGTACCCACGGGACTAGCGGGAGTCTAGTACAGTCGGGGCAGTACGTC. Protein: CASSTHGTSGSLVQSGQYV.

This rearrangement joins TRBV6-6 to TRBJ1-1; a weak D match, TRBD1 (5 bases). Germline-derived CDR1 and CDR2 are MNHNY and SVGAGI (reference sequence). CDR3 size: 12 residues. The V and J ends lost 4 bases and 10 bases respectively, with 13 bases between them. The CDR3 sequence: CASSWDLGGAFF. CDR3 coding DNA: TGTGCCAGCAGTTGGGACTTAGGTGGAGCTTTCTTT.

This clone was seen only a few times. V and J are TRBV7-2 and TRBJ2-7, with D unresolved. The CDR3 is 14 amino acids. CDR1 and CDR2 (germline): SGHTA, FQGNSA. V gave up 1 base and J gave up 2 bases, with 9 bases separating them. The CDR3, as DNA: TGTGCCAGCAGCTTAGGCCATGGTCCCTACGAGCAGTACGTC. Amino acid sequence: CASSLGHGPYEQYV.

This sequence joins TRBV12-2 and TRBJ1-4; the tabulated D call, TRBD1, remains unverified against the DNA. TRBV12-2 has pseudogene status. The CDR3 spans 17 residues. Written as DNA, the CDR3 is TGTGCAAGTCGCTTTACCGGGACAGGGCCCAGAGGGGAAAAACTGTTTTTT. Protein product: CASRFTGTGPRGEKLFF.

The V and J genes are TRBV6-1 and TRBJ2-5; D is ambiguous. Germline V gives CDR1 MNHNS, CDR2 SASEGT. Trimming removed 5 bases from V and 7 bases from J, with 11 bases in between. The CDR3 covers 12 residues. The CDR3 coding sequence is TGTGCCAGCAGTTTCACCGACGGGACCCAGTACTTC. Translating it yields CASSFTDGTQYF.

This rearrangement joins TRBV7-9 to TRBJ2-3, with D perhaps TRBD1 or TRBD2 (5 bases each). Germline CDR1 and CDR2: SEHNR and FQNEAQ (reference sequence). Trimming shortened V by 3 bases and J by 1 base, and 11 bases separated the two germline ends. CDR3 length: 15 amino acids. The CDR3 loop is CASSFFGGGTDTQYF. The CDR3 coding sequence is TGTGCCAGCAGCTTTTTTGGGGGTGGCACAGATACGCAGTATTTT.

This chain joins TRBV19 and TRBJ1-6; D not certain. CDR3 length: 13 residues. V gave up 5 bases and J gave up 7 bases, with 9 bases separating them. Germline CDR1 LNHDA, CDR2 SQIVND (reference sequence). The CDR3 nucleotides read TGTGCCAGTAGTCCCGGACGGAATTCACCCCTCCACTTT. It codes for CASSPGRNSPLHF.

V usage is TRBV6-1 and J usage is TRBJ2-2; 8 positions agree with TRBD1. Germline lookup yields CDR1 MNHNS and CDR2 SASEGT. CDR3 length equals 15 residues. Losses at the gene ends were 4 bases for V and 5 bases for J; bases not matched to a gene: 6. CDR3 region: CASSGAGGWTGELFF. The CDR3 coding sequence is TGTGCCAGCAGTGGGGCAGGGGGCTGGACCGGGGAGCTGTTTTTT.

CDR3 DNA: TGTGCCAGCAGTTTGCCCCTCGGGACCGAACAGAACACTGAAGCTTTCTTT. As protein: CASSLPLGTEQNTEAFF. This chain joins TRBV28 and TRBJ1-1, with a tentative D call TRBD1 (5 bases). Trimming shortened V by 3 bases and J by 1 base, and 18 bases separated the two germline ends. There are 17 residues in the CDR3. The germline V gene encodes CDR1 MDHEN and CDR2 SYDVKM.

Regarding this clone: Other DNA sequences in this specimen translate into the identical CDR3. V gene TRBV18 combines with J gene TRBJ2-7; 9 nucleotides match TRBD2. This CDR3 is built from 16 residues. Per germline, CDR1 KGHSH and CDR2 LQKENI. V lost 3 bases and J lost 0; bases outside the gene matches: 6. CDR3: CASSPPSGGSSYEQYF. The CDR3 DNA reads TGTGCCAGCTCACCCCCCAGCGGGGGGTCCTCCTACGAGCAGTACTTC.

The rearrangement links TRBV12-5 to TRBJ1-2, with TRBD1 matching over 8 bases. After removal of 2 bases from V and 2 bases from J, the junction contained 7 bases not matched to a gene. Germline V lookup: CDR1 LGHNT, CDR2 FRNRAP. The length of the CDR3 is 16 residues. The CDR3 DNA is TGTGCTAGTGGTTTGCGGCAGGGGGCTATAAACTATGGCTACACCTTC. It is translated as CASGLRQGAINYGYTF.

This clone occurred once. The chain carries TRBV6-5 and TRBJ1-2, with 8 bases that match TRBD1. The V gene end was trimmed by 6 bases and the J gene end by 2 bases; junction bases not matched to a gene: 5. The CDR3 extends over 14 amino acids. Germline values: CDR1 MNHEY, CDR2 SVGAGI. The CDR3 loop reads CASRGQVRNYGYTF. In nucleotides, the CDR3 is TGTGCCAGCAGGGGACAGGTTCGAAACTATGGCTACACCTTC.

V is TRBV10-3 and J is TRBJ1-4, with TRBD1 identical over 7 bases. V lost 5 bases and J lost 2; bases outside the gene matches: 11. The CDR3 runs to 17 residues. CDR1 and CDR2 from the germline V gene are ENHRY and SYGVKD. The DNA for the CDR3 is TGTGCCATCAGTCCAAGGACAGGAGTAGGCACTAATGAAAAACTGTTTTTT. Protein product: CAISPRTGVGTNEKLFF.

J is TRBJ1-5 and V is TRBV10-3, with D maybe TRBD1 (5 bases). Trimming took 3 bases from V and 1 from J, leaving 13 bases between them. The CDR3 sequence is 16 residues long. Per germline, CDR1 ENHRY and CDR2 SYGVKD. In DNA form, the CDR3 reads TGTGCCATCAGTGAAGGAGGGGACGGAAGCAATCAGCCCCAGCATTTT. Its protein product is CAISEGGDGSNQPQHF.

The chain couples TRBV5-4 to TRBJ1-2, with D possibly being TRBD1 (5 bases). Trimming left V 0 bases short and J 6 bases short, with 21 bases between. This CDR3 is built from 17 residues. Germline assignment: CDR1 SGHNT and CDR2 YYREEE (reference sequence). In DNA, the CDR3 is TGTGCCAGCAGCTTGGTTTTCATGGTCGGGGCTGATGATGGCTACACCTTC. Encoded protein: CASSLVFMVGADDGYTF.

This clone showed up just once. The chain joins TRBV18 to TRBJ1-2, with D perhaps TRBD1 (5 bases). Deletions cut 3 bases from V and 4 bases from J, with 18 bases between. The CDR3 is made up of 16 amino acids. CDR1 KGHSH and CDR2 LQKENI come from the germline V gene. CDR3 region: CASSPASLGVTYGYTF. The DNA for the CDR3 is TGTGCCAGCTCACCTGCTAGCCTAGGGGTAACCTATGGCTACACCTTC.

The CDR3 is CASSQGVRDSQETQYF. The CDR3 coding sequence is TGTGCCAGCAGCCAAGGGGTACGGGACTCACAAGAGACCCAGTACTTC. The chain is built from TRBV7-9 and TRBJ2-5, with D tentatively TRBD2 (6 bases). The CDR3 has 16 residues. The germline V gene encodes CDR1 SEHNR and CDR2 FQNEAQ (reference sequence). The V end was cut by 5 bases, the J end by 2 bases, with 18 bases between.

The rearrangement joins TRBV27 to TRBJ2-1, with a possible D match to TRBD1 (6 bases). This CDR3 is built from 14 residues. Germline loops: CDR1 MNHEY, CDR2 SMNVEV (reference sequence). Trimming took off 2 bases at V and 4 bases at J, with 9 bases between the two ends. CDR3 DNA: TGTGCCAGCAGTTTAGGACAGAGATACAATGAGCAGTTCTTC. Translated: CASSLGQRYNEQFF.

This clone was observed once. The chain employs TRBV21-1 and TRBJ2-3; TRBD2, as called in the table, went unchecked against the DNA. TRBV21-1 is reported as a pseudogene. This CDR3 region has 17 residues. The CDR3 nucleotides are TGTGCCAGCAGCAAATTAGGTAGCGGGAACCTCACAGATACGCAGTATTTT. The encoded protein is CASSKLGSGNLTDTQYF.